This T cell receptor (beta chain) was recovered during a study of regulatory T cells in long-lasting Graves disease. Regarding the study as a whole: Less diverse TCR repertoires were seen in persistent Graves' patients than in newly diagnosed ones. TRBV28, TRBJ1-2 and TRBJ2-5 were favored in persistent disease. Persistent patients shared some 2,500 public clonotypes among themselves. Newly diagnosed patients shared fewer, at nearly 1,000.

Time point of the sample: newly diagnosed GD, antithyroid drugs for less than 3 months. RNA from PBMCs was the source of the TCR library. It was American Thyroid Association guidelines that determined Graves' disease diagnosis. The authors built TCR beta libraries using iRepertoire HTBI primers and Arm-PCR of CDR3 regions. Using its own MiXCR run on the multiplex PCR reads, TCRdb lists one record per CDR3 protein. Of hundreds of thousands of distinct CDR3 sequences in the sample, roughly 15% were seen once. This clonotype came up many times. Its antigen is unidentified. The V segment lost 5 bases and the J segment 10 bases; nucleotides outside the gene matches: 7. The V gene's germline CDR1 is SGHTA and CDR2 FQGTGA. The CDR3 has 13 residues. These data were also filed under a second study, of T cells in Graves' hyperthyroidism and ophthalmopathy.

The genes are TRBV7-3 and TRBJ2-1; 8 nucleotides agree with TRBD1. The sequences come from peripheral blood mononuclear cells (PBMCs), collected at new diagnosis, from a patient treated with antithyroid drugs. The TCR comes from a woman aged 25 to 39 with Graves disease. The CDR3 spells CASSPGQGGEQFF. In DNA, the CDR3 is TGTGCCAGCAGCCCTGGACAGGGTGGGGAGCAGTTCTTC.